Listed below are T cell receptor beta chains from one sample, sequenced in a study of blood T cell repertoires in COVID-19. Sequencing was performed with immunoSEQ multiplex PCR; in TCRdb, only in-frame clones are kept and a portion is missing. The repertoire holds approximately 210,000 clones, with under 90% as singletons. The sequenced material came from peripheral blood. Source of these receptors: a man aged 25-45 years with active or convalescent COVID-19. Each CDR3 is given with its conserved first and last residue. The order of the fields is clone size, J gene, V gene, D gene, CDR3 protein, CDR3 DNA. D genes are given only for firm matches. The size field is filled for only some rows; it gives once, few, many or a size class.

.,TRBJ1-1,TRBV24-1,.,CATSDPRQNTEAFF,TGTGCCACCAGTGATCCGCGACAGAACACTGAAGCTTTCTTT
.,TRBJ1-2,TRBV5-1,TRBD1,CASSRDRVGGYTF,TGCGCCAGCAGCCGAGACAGGGTCGGGGGCTACACCTTC
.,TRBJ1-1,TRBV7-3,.,CASSPTGGDTEAFF,TGTGCCAGCAGCCCGACCGGAGGGGACACTGAAGCTTTCTTT
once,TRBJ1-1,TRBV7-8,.,CASSFREIGTEAFF,TGTGCCAGCAGCTTTCGGGAGATAGGCACTGAAGCTTTCTTT
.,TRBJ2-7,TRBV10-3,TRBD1,CAISESRGQGKGYEQYF,TGTGCCATCAGTGAGTCTAGGGGACAGGGTAAGGGCTACGAGCAGTACTTC
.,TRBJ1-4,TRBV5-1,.,CASSLDFETGISNEKLFF,TGCGCCAGCAGCTTGGATTTCGAGACCGGGATATCTAATGAAAAACTGTTTTTT
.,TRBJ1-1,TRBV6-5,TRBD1,CASSSDRRYTEAFF,TGTGCCAGCAGTTCGGACAGGAGATACACTGAAGCTTTCTTT
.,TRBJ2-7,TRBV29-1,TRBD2,CSVEEGLAGVRYYEQYF,TGCAGCGTTGAAGAGGGACTAGCGGGAGTCCGATACTACGAGCAGTACTTC
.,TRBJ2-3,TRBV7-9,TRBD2,CASSPTSGVGDTQYF,TGTGCCAGCAGCCCGACTAGCGGGGTAGGAGATACGCAGTATTTT
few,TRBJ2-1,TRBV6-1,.,CASSWGTAVKQFF,TGTGCCAGCAGTTGGGGGACTGCCGTTAAGCAGTTCTTC
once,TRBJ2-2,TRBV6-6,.,CASSYSPQGNTGELFF,TGTGCCAGCAGTTACTCGCCACAGGGGAACACCGGGGAGCTGTTTTTT
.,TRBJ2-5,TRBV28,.,CASSLYRVQETQYF,TGTGCCAGCAGTTTATACCGGGTCCAAGAGACCCAGTACTTC
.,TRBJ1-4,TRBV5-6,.,CASSSPRVANEKLFF,TGTGCCAGCAGCTCGCCCAGGGTGGCTAATGAAAAACTGTTTTTT
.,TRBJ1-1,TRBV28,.,CASSLGSQQGEAFF,TGTGCCAGCAGTTTAGGGTCACAACAGGGTGAAGCTTTCTTT
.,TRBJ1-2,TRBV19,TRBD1,CASSMRGRDGYTF,TGTGCCAGTAGTATGAGGGGGCGAGATGGCTACACCTTC
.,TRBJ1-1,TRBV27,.,CASAGRANTEAFF,TGTGCCAGTGCGGGCCGGGCTAACACTGAAGCTTTCTTT
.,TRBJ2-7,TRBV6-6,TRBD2,CASKGTSGTYEQYF,TGTGCCAGCAAGGGGACTAGCGGGACCTACGAGCAGTACTTC
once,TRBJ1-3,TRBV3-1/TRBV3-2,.,CASSPIQVAGNTIYF,TGTGCCAGCAGCCCGATTCAGGTCGCTGGAAACACCATATATTTT
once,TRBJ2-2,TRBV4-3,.,CASSQAGQGTGELFF,TGCGCCAGCAGCCAAGCAGGGCAAGGCACCGGGGAGCTGTTTTTT
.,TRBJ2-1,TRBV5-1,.,CASSLPSNEQFF,TGCGCCAGCAGCTTGCCCTCGAATGAGCAGTTCTTC
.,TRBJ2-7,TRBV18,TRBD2,CARRGGGTYEQYF,TGTGCCAGAAGAGGCGGGGGGACCTACGAGCAGTACTTC
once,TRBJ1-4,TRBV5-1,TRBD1,CASSLVGQGAGGDEKLFF,TGCGCCAGCAGCCTGGTGGGACAGGGGGCAGGAGGGGATGAAAAACTGTTTTTT
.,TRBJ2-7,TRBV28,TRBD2,CASSGPAGVTYEQYF,TGTGCCAGCAGTGGGCCAGCGGGGGTTACCTACGAGCAGTACTTC
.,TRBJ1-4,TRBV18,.,CASSRSTTNEKLFF,TGTGCCAGCTCCCGATCTACCACTAATGAAAAACTGTTTTTT
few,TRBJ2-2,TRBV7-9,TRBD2,CASSLDSGGSANTGELFF,TGTGCCAGCAGCTTAGATTCCGGCGGGAGCGCGAACACCGGGGAGCTGTTTTTT
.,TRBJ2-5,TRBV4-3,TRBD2,CASSQDPGGGRETQYF,TGCGCCAGCAGCCAAGATCCCGGCGGGGGGAGAGAGACCCAGTACTTC
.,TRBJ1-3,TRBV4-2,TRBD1,CASSNTGGAGNTIYF,TGTGCCAGCAGCAACACAGGGGGCGCAGGAAACACCATATATTTT
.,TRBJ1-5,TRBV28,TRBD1,CASSTDRGLQPQHF,TGTGCCAGCAGCACCGACAGGGGGCTCCAGCCCCAGCATTTT
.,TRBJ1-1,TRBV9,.,CASSETAVGSEAFF,TGTGCCAGCAGCGAAACAGCGGTTGGTTCAGAAGCTTTCTTT
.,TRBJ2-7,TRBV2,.,CASTYRVYEQYF,TGTGCCAGCACTTACAGGGTCTACGAGCAGTACTTC
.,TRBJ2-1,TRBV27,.,CASSFLGEGNNEQFF,TGTGCCAGCAGTTTCCTAGGAGAGGGAAACAATGAGCAGTTCTTC
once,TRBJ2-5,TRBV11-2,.,CASSLNSGVPETQYF,TGTGCCAGCAGCTTAAATTCGGGGGTTCCAGAGACCCAGTACTTC
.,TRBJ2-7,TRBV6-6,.,CASTARGQISSYEQYF,TGTGCCAGCACCGCGAGAGGACAAATCAGCTCCTACGAGCAGTACTTC
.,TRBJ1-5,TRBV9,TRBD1,CASDRGDSNQPQHF,TGTGCCAGTGACAGGGGCGATAGCAATCAGCCCCAGCATTTT
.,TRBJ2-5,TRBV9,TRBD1,CASSAQQGAETQYF,TGTGCCAGCAGCGCGCAACAGGGGGCTGAGACCCAGTACTTC
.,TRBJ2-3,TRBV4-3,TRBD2,CASRGTSLGTDTQYF,TGCGCCAGCAGGGGGACTAGTTTGGGCACAGATACGCAGTATTTT
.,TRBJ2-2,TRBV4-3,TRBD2,CASSPIAGGTGELFF,TGCGCCAGCAGCCCTATAGCGGGAGGGACCGGGGAGCTGTTTTTT
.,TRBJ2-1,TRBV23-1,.,CATIVGDWSTSDEQFF,TGCGCCACCATTGTAGGCGACTGGTCAACGTCGGATGAGCAGTTCTTC
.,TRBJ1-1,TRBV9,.,CASSPLGGNTEAFF,TGTGCCAGCAGCCCCCTCGGGGGAAATACTGAAGCTTTCTTT
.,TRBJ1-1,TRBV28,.,CASSGHWNTEAFF,TGTGCCAGCAGTGGGCATTGGAACACTGAAGCTTTCTTT
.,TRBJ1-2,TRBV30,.,CAWSVRTAPYGYTF,TGTGCCTGGAGCGTACGGACAGCCCCTTATGGCTACACCTTC
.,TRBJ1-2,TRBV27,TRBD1,CASSFGPRDRTDGYTF,TGTGCCAGCAGTTTTGGCCCCCGGGACAGGACGGATGGCTACACCTTC
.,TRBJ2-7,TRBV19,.,CASGRQRAYEQYF,TGTGCCAGTGGTCGACAGCGAGCCTACGAGCAGTACTTC
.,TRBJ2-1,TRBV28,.,CASSSSLIRQAPYNEQFF,TGTGCCAGCAGTTCCTCTCTCATTCGACAGGCTCCTTACAATGAGCAGTTCTTC
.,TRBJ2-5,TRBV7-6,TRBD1,CASSLGGQGYQETQYF,TGTGCCAGCAGCTTAGGGGGACAGGGGTACCAAGAGACCCAGTACTTC
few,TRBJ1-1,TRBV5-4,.,CASSFRGTEAFF,TGTGCCAGCAGCTTCAGGGGTACTGAAGCTTTCTTT
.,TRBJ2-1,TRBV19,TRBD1,CASSITGTGLNEQFF,TGTGCCAGTAGTATAACCGGGACAGGGTTAAATGAGCAGTTCTTC